Given below is one T cell receptor (beta chain) in context. Its antigen remains unidentified. These data originate in a study of blood T cells in healthy people across ages. The study, taken as a whole, reports: There was no known CMV status for donors, so expanded clonotype changes were possibly confounded.

Each sample had at least 6.5 million PBMCs isolated. Trimming took 3 bases from V and 1 from J, leaving 15 bases between them. The CDR3 is made up of 15 amino acids. The germline V gene has CDR1 DFQATT and CDR2 SNEGSKA (reference sequence). Alongside a J-beta primer mix, a sample-barcoded 5' primer served in a second PCR lasting about 6 to 11 cycles. Every single cDNA molecule received a tag from a template-switch adaptor with 12 random nucleotides. Sequencing recovered at least 3 million CDR3-containing paired-end reads from each sample. In TCRdb, the 5' RACE reads were re-called with MiXCR into one record per CDR3 protein. The data show around 1.5 million distinct CDR3 sequences, approximately 59% seen once.

This chain links TRBV20-1 with TRBJ1-1; D gene unclear. This TCR was recovered from a man younger than 30 in good health. The sequenced sample consisted of blood. CDR3 sequence reads: CSARDAGPENTEAFF. CDR3 nucleotide sequence: TGCAGTGCTAGGGACGCCGGGCCGGAGAACACTGAAGCTTTCTTT.